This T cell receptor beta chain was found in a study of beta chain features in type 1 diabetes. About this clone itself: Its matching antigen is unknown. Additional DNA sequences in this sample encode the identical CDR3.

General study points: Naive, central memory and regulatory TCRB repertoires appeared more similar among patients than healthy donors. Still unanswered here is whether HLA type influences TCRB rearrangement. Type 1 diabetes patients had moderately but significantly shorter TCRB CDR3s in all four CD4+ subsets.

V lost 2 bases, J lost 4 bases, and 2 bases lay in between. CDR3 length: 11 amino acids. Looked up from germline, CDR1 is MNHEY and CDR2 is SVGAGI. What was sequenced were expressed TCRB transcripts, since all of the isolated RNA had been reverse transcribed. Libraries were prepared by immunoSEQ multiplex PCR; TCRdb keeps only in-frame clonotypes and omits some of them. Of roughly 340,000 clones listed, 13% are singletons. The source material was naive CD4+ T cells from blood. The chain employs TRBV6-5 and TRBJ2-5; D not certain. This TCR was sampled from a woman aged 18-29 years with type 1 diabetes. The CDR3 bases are TGTGCCAGCAGTTACCGAGAGACCCAGTACTTC. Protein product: CASSYRETQYF.